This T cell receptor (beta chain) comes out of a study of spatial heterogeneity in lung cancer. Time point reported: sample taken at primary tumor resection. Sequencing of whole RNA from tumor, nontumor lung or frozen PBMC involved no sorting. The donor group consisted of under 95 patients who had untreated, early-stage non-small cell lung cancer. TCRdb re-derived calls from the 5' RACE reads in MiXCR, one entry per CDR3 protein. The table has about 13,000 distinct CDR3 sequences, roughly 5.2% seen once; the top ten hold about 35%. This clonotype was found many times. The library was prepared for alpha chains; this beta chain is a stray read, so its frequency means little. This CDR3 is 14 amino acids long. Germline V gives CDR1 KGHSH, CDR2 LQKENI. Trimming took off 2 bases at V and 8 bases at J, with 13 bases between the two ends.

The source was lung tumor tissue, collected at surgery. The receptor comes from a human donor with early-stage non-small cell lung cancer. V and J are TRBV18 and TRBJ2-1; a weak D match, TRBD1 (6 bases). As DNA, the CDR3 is TGTGCCAGCTCACCAGACAGGATGAATGATGAGCAGTTCTTC. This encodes CASSPDRMNDEQFF.